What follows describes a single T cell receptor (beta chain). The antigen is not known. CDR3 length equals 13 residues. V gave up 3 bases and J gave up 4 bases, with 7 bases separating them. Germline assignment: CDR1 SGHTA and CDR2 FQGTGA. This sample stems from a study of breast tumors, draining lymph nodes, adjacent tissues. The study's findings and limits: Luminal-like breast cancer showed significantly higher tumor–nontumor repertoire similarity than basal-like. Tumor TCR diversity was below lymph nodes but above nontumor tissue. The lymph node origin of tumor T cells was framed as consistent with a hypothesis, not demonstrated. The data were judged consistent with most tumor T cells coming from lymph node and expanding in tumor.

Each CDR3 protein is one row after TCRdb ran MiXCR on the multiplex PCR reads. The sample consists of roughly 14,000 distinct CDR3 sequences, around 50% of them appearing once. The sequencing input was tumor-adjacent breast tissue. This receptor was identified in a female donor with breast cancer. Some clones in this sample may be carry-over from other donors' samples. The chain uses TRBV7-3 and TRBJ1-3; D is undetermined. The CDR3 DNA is TGTGCCAGCAGCTTTCTCCAGGGAAACACCATATATTTT. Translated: CASSFLQGNTIYF. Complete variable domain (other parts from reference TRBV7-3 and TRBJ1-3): GAGVSQTPSNKVTEKGKYVELRCDPISGHTALYWYRQSLGQGPEFLIYFQGTGAADDSGLPNDRFFAVRPEGSVSTLKIQRTERGDSAVYLCASSFLQGNTIYFGEGSWLTVV.